A selection of T cell receptor beta chains follows, all from one sample in a study of shared clonotypes between healthy human individuals. Some clones are missing from TCRdb's copy, which holds only in-frame ones; the method was immunoSEQ multiplex PCR. The sample holds more than 550,000 clones; 55% to 75% are singletons and the top ten take under 2%. The sequenced sample consisted of memory CD4+ T cells sorted from blood. The receptor set was obtained from a woman in her twenties or thirties in good health. Both conserved end residues are part of each CDR3. Each record gives: D gene, clone size, V gene, J gene, CDR3 protein, CDR3 DNA. D genes are given only for firm matches. The size of a clone is reported for some rows only, either as once, few or many, or as a class for expanded clones.

D gene: -; clone size: few; V gene: TRBV4-1; J gene: TRBJ2-2; CDR3 protein: CASSHRPRNTGELFF; CDR3 DNA: TGCGCCAGCAGCCACAGACCCCGGAACACCGGGGAGCTGTTTTTT
D gene: -; clone size: few; V gene: TRBV6-6; J gene: TRBJ2-6; CDR3 protein: CASNRPGVGANVLTF; CDR3 DNA: TGTGCCAGCAATCGCCCAGGGGTCGGGGCCAACGTCCTGACTTTC
D gene: -; clone size: -; V gene: TRBV5-5; J gene: TRBJ2-1; CDR3 protein: CASSLWRNEQFF; CDR3 DNA: TGTGCCAGCAGCTTGTGGAGGAATGAGCAGTTCTTC
D gene: TRBD1; clone size: -; V gene: TRBV4-1; J gene: TRBJ1-3; CDR3 protein: CASSQTTGASGNTIYF; CDR3 DNA: TGCGCCAGCAGCCAAACAACAGGGGCCTCTGGAAACACCATATATTTT
D gene: -; clone size: -; V gene: TRBV7-8; J gene: TRBJ2-3; CDR3 protein: CASSFAPGFTDTQYF; CDR3 DNA: TGTGCCAGCAGTTTTGCCCCGGGATTCACAGATACGCAGTATTTT
D gene: -; clone size: -; V gene: TRBV13; J gene: TRBJ2-1; CDR3 protein: CASSHRRPYNEQFF; CDR3 DNA: TGTGCCAGCAGCCACAGAAGACCCTACAATGAGCAGTTCTTC
D gene: TRBD2; clone size: -; V gene: TRBV9; J gene: TRBJ2-7; CDR3 protein: CASSRGLAGGSYEQYF; CDR3 DNA: TGTGCCAGCAGCAGAGGACTAGCGGGAGGATCCTACGAGCAGTACTTC
D gene: -; clone size: many; V gene: TRBV19; J gene: TRBJ1-2; CDR3 protein: CASSIGQRELVDYGYTF; CDR3 DNA: TGTGCCAGTAGTATAGGACAGCGAGAGCTGGTGGACTATGGCTACACCTTC
D gene: TRBD2; clone size: -; V gene: TRBV6-1; J gene: TRBJ2-7; CDR3 protein: CASSEGGGPIYEQYF; CDR3 DNA: TGTGCCAGCAGTGAAGGGGGAGGGCCCATCTACGAGCAGTACTTC
D gene: -; clone size: -; V gene: TRBV6-6; J gene: TRBJ1-2; CDR3 protein: CASSPNYGYTF; CDR3 DNA: TGTGCCAGCAGCCCCAACTATGGCTACACCTTC
D gene: -; clone size: -; V gene: TRBV6-1; J gene: TRBJ2-2; CDR3 protein: CASIPRSHTGELFF; CDR3 DNA: TGTGCCAGCATCCCGCGGAGCCACACCGGGGAGCTGTTTTTT
D gene: -; clone size: -; V gene: TRBV7-8; J gene: TRBJ1-2; CDR3 protein: CASSLVLHSNYGYTF; CDR3 DNA: TGTGCCAGCAGCTTAGTCCTCCACAGCAACTATGGCTACACCTTC
D gene: -; clone size: many; V gene: TRBV9; J gene: TRBJ1-1; CDR3 protein: CASSVGYLNTEAFF; CDR3 DNA: TGTGCCAGCAGCGTAGGCTACCTCAACACTGAAGCTTTCTTT
D gene: TRBD1; clone size: -; V gene: TRBV11-2; J gene: TRBJ2-2; CDR3 protein: CASSSDRGREEIGELFF; CDR3 DNA: TGTGCCAGCAGCTCGGACAGGGGGCGCGAAGAGATCGGGGAGCTGTTTTTT
D gene: -; clone size: few; V gene: TRBV2; J gene: TRBJ1-4; CDR3 protein: CASSRGLTNEKLFF; CDR3 DNA: TGTGCCAGCAGTCGAGGACTAACTAATGAAAAACTGTTTTTT
D gene: TRBD2; clone size: -; V gene: TRBV5-1; J gene: TRBJ2-3; CDR3 protein: CASATGGNPTDTQYF; CDR3 DNA: TGCGCCAGCGCGACCGGGGGGAACCCCACAGATACGCAGTATTTT
D gene: -; clone size: few; V gene: TRBV21-1; J gene: TRBJ1-5; CDR3 protein: CASPSRGHQPQHF; CDR3 DNA: TGTGCCAGTCCGAGCAGGGGGCATCAGCCCCAGCATTTT
D gene: -; clone size: -; V gene: TRBV27; J gene: TRBJ1-1; CDR3 protein: CASSLYSPNTEAFF; CDR3 DNA: TGTGCCAGCAGTTTATACAGTCCGAACACTGAAGCTTTCTTT
D gene: -; clone size: -; V gene: TRBV9; J gene: TRBJ2-7; CDR3 protein: CASSVGVGGYSYEQYF; CDR3 DNA: TGTGCCAGCAGCGTAGGGGTAGGGGGTTACTCCTACGAGCAGTACTTC
D gene: -; clone size: -; V gene: TRBV7-2; J gene: TRBJ1-1; CDR3 protein: CASSFAADTEAFF; CDR3 DNA: TGTGCCAGCAGCTTTGCGGCAGACACTGAAGCTTTCTTT
D gene: TRBD1; clone size: -; V gene: TRBV18; J gene: TRBJ2-7; CDR3 protein: CASSQLTGISYEQYF; CDR3 DNA: TGTGCCAGCTCACAGCTGACAGGGATCTCCTACGAGCAGTACTTC
D gene: TRBD1; clone size: few; V gene: TRBV12-5; J gene: TRBJ1-2; CDR3 protein: CASAGQDYGYTF; CDR3 DNA: TGTGCTAGTGCGGGACAGGACTATGGCTACACCTTC
D gene: -; clone size: -; V gene: TRBV11-3; J gene: TRBJ2-2; CDR3 protein: CASSSSGSANTGELFF; CDR3 DNA: TGTGCCAGCAGCTCCTCAGGTTCGGCGAACACCGGGGAGCTGTTTTTT
D gene: -; clone size: -; V gene: TRBV27; J gene: TRBJ2-2; CDR3 protein: CASRYGGPTGELFF; CDR3 DNA: TGTGCCAGCAGATATGGAGGGCCCACCGGGGAGCTGTTTTTT
D gene: -; clone size: -; V gene: TRBV11-2; J gene: TRBJ2-7; CDR3 protein: CASSLDLRPTEQYF; CDR3 DNA: TGTGCCAGCAGCTTAGATCTTCGCCCAACGGAGCAGTACTTC
D gene: -; clone size: -; V gene: TRBV6-6; J gene: TRBJ1-2; CDR3 protein: CASSYSIDGRNYGYTF; CDR3 DNA: TGTGCCAGCAGTTACTCGATCGACGGACGAAACTATGGCTACACCTTC
D gene: -; clone size: -; V gene: TRBV4-1; J gene: TRBJ2-1; CDR3 protein: CASSQGAGPGNEQFF; CDR3 DNA: TGCGCCAGCAGCCAAGGTGCGGGTCCGGGAAATGAGCAGTTCTTC
D gene: TRBD1; clone size: -; V gene: TRBV4-2; J gene: TRBJ1-2; CDR3 protein: CASSLSDRAYGYTF; CDR3 DNA: TGTGCCAGCAGCTTATCGGACAGGGCCTATGGCTACACCTTC
D gene: -; clone size: -; V gene: TRBV11-2; J gene: TRBJ2-7; CDR3 protein: CASSIQQDSYEQYF; CDR3 DNA: TGTGCCAGCAGCATCCAGCAGGACTCCTACGAGCAGTACTTC
D gene: TRBD1; clone size: -; V gene: TRBV5-6; J gene: TRBJ1-4; CDR3 protein: CASSPGTGDNEKLFF; CDR3 DNA: TGTGCCAGCAGCCCCGGGACAGGGGACAATGAAAAACTGTTTTTT
D gene: -; clone size: once; V gene: TRBV5-8; J gene: TRBJ2-5; CDR3 protein: CASSWEQGHGETQYF; CDR3 DNA: TGTGCCAGCAGCTGGGAACAGGGACATGGAGAGACCCAGTACTTC
D gene: -; clone size: -; V gene: TRBV6-1; J gene: TRBJ1-4; CDR3 protein: CASSEAGLWEKLFF; CDR3 DNA: TGTGCCAGCAGTGAAGCGGGACTTTGGGAAAAACTGTTTTTT
D gene: TRBD1; clone size: once; V gene: TRBV25-1; J gene: TRBJ1-2; CDR3 protein: CASSEPGQGVYGYTF; CDR3 DNA: TGTGCCAGCAGTGAACCGGGACAGGGGGTATATGGCTACACCTTC
D gene: -; clone size: -; V gene: TRBV15; J gene: TRBJ2-3; CDR3 protein: CATSRGGIDTQYF; CDR3 DNA: TGTGCCACCAGCAGAGGGGGAATAGATACGCAGTATTTT
D gene: TRBD2; clone size: -; V gene: TRBV6-1; J gene: TRBJ2-7; CDR3 protein: CASSEQGLISGSPYEQYF; CDR3 DNA: TGTGCCAGCAGTGAACAGGGGTTAATTAGCGGGAGCCCCTACGAGCAGTACTTC
D gene: -; clone size: few; V gene: TRBV11-2; J gene: TRBJ1-2; CDR3 protein: CASSIYRTPNYGYTF; CDR3 DNA: TGTGCCAGCAGCATCTACAGGACTCCTAACTATGGCTACACCTTC
D gene: TRBD2; clone size: -; V gene: TRBV27; J gene: TRBJ2-1; CDR3 protein: CASSRTLKREGQSEQFF; CDR3 DNA: TGTGCCAGCAGTCGAACTCTAAAGCGGGAGGGCCAAAGTGAGCAGTTCTTC
D gene: -; clone size: -; V gene: TRBV28; J gene: TRBJ2-4; CDR3 protein: CACSSQGGPNIQYF; CDR3 DNA: TGTGCCTGCAGTTCACAGGGAGGGCCAAACATTCAGTACTTC
D gene: TRBD1; clone size: -; V gene: TRBV5-1; J gene: TRBJ2-7; CDR3 protein: CASSNLTGGRYEQYF; CDR3 DNA: TGCGCCAGCAGCAACCTAACAGGGGGTCGATACGAGCAGTACTTC
D gene: TRBD2; clone size: once; V gene: TRBV9; J gene: TRBJ2-1; CDR3 protein: CASSLSGTSGHSYNEQFF; CDR3 DNA: TGTGCCAGCAGCCTCTCCGGGACTAGCGGACACTCCTACAATGAGCAGTTCTTC
D gene: -; clone size: few; V gene: TRBV7-8; J gene: TRBJ1-5; CDR3 protein: CASSLDRGLYNQPQHF; CDR3 DNA: TGTGCCAGCAGCTTAGATAGGGGCCTTTACAATCAGCCCCAGCATTTT
D gene: -; clone size: -; V gene: TRBV4-2; J gene: TRBJ1-4; CDR3 protein: CASSPVDRNNEKLFF; CDR3 DNA: TGTGCCAGCAGCCCGGTGGACAGAAATAATGAAAAACTGTTTTTT
D gene: -; clone size: -; V gene: TRBV5-1; J gene: TRBJ1-3; CDR3 protein: CASSPGTTGGTIYF; CDR3 DNA: TGCGCCAGCAGCCCCGGGACAACAGGAGGCACCATATATTTT
D gene: -; clone size: -; V gene: TRBV5-4; J gene: TRBJ1-5; CDR3 protein: CASSYLEIRAGVGQPQHF; CDR3 DNA: TGTGCCAGCAGCTACTTAGAGATCCGGGCGGGGGTTGGTCAGCCCCAGCATTTT
D gene: -; clone size: -; V gene: TRBV4-2; J gene: TRBJ1-3; CDR3 protein: CASSGVSEGNTIYF; CDR3 DNA: TGTGCCAGCAGTGGCGTGTCGGAAGGAAACACCATATATTTT
D gene: -; clone size: -; V gene: TRBV4-2; J gene: TRBJ2-7; CDR3 protein: CASSQDGGQRRSYEQYF; CDR3 DNA: TGTGCCAGCAGCCAAGACGGGGGACAGAGACGTTCCTACGAGCAGTACTTC
D gene: TRBD1; clone size: -; V gene: TRBV28; J gene: TRBJ1-1; CDR3 protein: CASKTYRGPNTEAFF; CDR3 DNA: TGTGCCAGCAAAACATACAGGGGGCCGAACACTGAAGCTTTCTTT
D gene: -; clone size: many; V gene: TRBV4-1; J gene: TRBJ2-7; CDR3 protein: CASSQAPTGGYEQYF; CDR3 DNA: TGCGCCAGCAGCCAGGCCCCTACAGGTGGGTACGAGCAGTACTTC
D gene: -; clone size: few; V gene: TRBV30; J gene: TRBJ1-4; CDR3 protein: CALQRFFGEKLFF; CDR3 DNA: TGTGCCTTACAACGCTTTTTTGGGGAAAAACTGTTTTTT
D gene: TRBD1; clone size: -; V gene: TRBV19; J gene: TRBJ1-1; CDR3 protein: CASSSGSTGGFEAFF; CDR3 DNA: TGTGCCAGTAGTAGCGGATCGACAGGGGGCTTTGAAGCTTTCTTT
D gene: -; clone size: few; V gene: TRBV7-9; J gene: TRBJ2-3; CDR3 protein: CASSPRRGSTDTQYF; CDR3 DNA: TGTGCCAGCAGCCCCCGCCGGGGGAGCACAGATACGCAGTATTTT